Each of the 30 T cell receptor beta chains below was sequenced from the same sample in a study of post-analysis software for immune sequencing data. No antigen is known for these receptors. Presence of unique molecular identifiers characterized the TCR beta cDNA libraries. TCRdb ran MiXCR on the PCR reads and lists one entry per CDR3 protein. The sample gives about 400,000 distinct CDR3 sequences, approximately 33% of which show up once; about an eighth is in the top ten. Points from the study as a whole: Elevated frequency relative to controls characterized a handful of TRBV segments in patients, TRBV5-6, TRBV5-1 and TRBV20-1 among them.

The sample was blood. These TCRs come from a girl aged 10 to 17 with multiple sclerosis.

This clonotype turned up a few times. This chain connects TRBV27 to TRBJ2-1; the D gene is possibly TRBD2 (7 bases). Germline CDR1 reads MNHEY; CDR2 reads SMNVEV (reference sequence). This CDR3 spans 15 amino acids. Trimming cost V 3 bases and J 4 bases, with 13 bases left between them. CDR3 in amino acids: CASSLGGQPYNEQFF. CDR3 DNA: TGTGCCAGCAGTTTGGGGGGGCAGCCTTACAATGAGCAGTTCTTC.

This clonotype was found many times. The chain uses TRBV20-1 and TRBJ2-5; TRBD1 matches at 10 bases. The V gene's germline CDR1 is DFQATT and CDR2 SNEGSKA (reference sequence). This CDR3 contains 16 residues. V shed 5 bases and J 10 bases; nucleotides not matched to a gene: 19. CDR3 DNA: TGCAGTGCTTTCGGCTGGGGACAGGGGACTTCAAAGAGCCAGTACTTC. Translation gives CSAFGWGQGTSKSQYF.

Notes on this clonotype: Here the CDR3 omits its conserved ending phenylalanine or tryptophan, so a read error is the likely source. The chain links TRBV5-1 to TRBJ2-5; TRBD1 matches at 10 bases. Per the germline V gene, CDR1 is SGHRS and CDR2 is YFSETQ. Trimming cost V 3 bases and J 2 bases; bases outside gene matches: 1. This CDR3 is built from 14 residues. CDR3 sequence: CASSWGQGQETQYY. CDR3 in DNA: TGCGCCAGCAGCTGGGGACAGGGGCAAGAGACCCAGTACTAC.

This clonotype was found a few times. The chain links TRBV6-1 to TRBJ2-7; D is perhaps TRBD2 (5 bases). This CDR3 contains 16 residues. Germline assignment: CDR1 MNHNS and CDR2 SASEGT. The V end was cut by 6 bases, the J end by 3 bases, with 21 bases between. CDR3 amino acids: CASSPLKRLGIYEQYF. CDR3 nucleotides: TGTGCCAGCAGCCCTCTAAAGCGGTTAGGGATCTACGAGCAGTACTTC.

The chain carries TRBV7-2 and TRBJ1-1; tentatively, D is TRBD1 (6 bases). The V and J ends lost 5 bases and 8 bases respectively, with 15 bases between them. Germline values: CDR1 SGHTA, CDR2 FQGNSA. The CDR3 has 13 amino acids. The CDR3 sequence: CASSPPGTPEAFF. The DNA for the CDR3 is TGTGCCAGCAGCCCCCCCGGGACACCAGAAGCTTTCTTT.

The sample holds one count of this clonotype. This chain uses TRBV20-1 with TRBJ1-5; D is uncertain. This CDR3 has 12 residues. Trimming shortened V by 7 bases and J by 6 bases, and 13 bases separated the two germline ends. Germline lookup yields CDR1 DFQATT and CDR2 SNEGSKA (reference sequence). The CDR3 region is CSVQAVGQPQHF. CDR3 sequence (DNA): TGCAGTGTCCAGGCAGTCGGTCAGCCCCAGCATTTT.

J is TRBJ2-5 and V is TRBV20-1, with D maybe TRBD2 (7 bases). In germline, CDR1 is DFQATT, CDR2 SNEGSKA (reference sequence). There are 13 residues in the CDR3. V was clipped by 1 base and J by 5 bases, with 11 bases between them. In nucleotides, the CDR3 is TGCAGTGCTAGAGGCGGGGGCTTGGAGACCCAGTACTTC. It translates to CSARGGGLETQYF.

At least ten counts were recorded for this clonotype. The CDR3 loop reads CASRLNPGQRAYEQYF. The CDR3 DNA sequence: TGCGCCAGCAGACTCAACCCGGGACAGAGAGCCTACGAGCAGTACTTC. The gene calls are TRBV5-1 and TRBJ2-7, with TRBD1 matching over 7 bases. This CDR3 is built from 16 residues. With 5 bases clipped from V and 2 bases from J, the junction kept 13 bases outside the gene matches. Germline-derived CDR1 and CDR2 are SGHRS and YFSETQ.

The chain couples TRBV7-2 to TRBJ2-1, with D perhaps matching TRBD1 or TRBD2 (5 bases each). V lost 3 bases and J 6 bases, leaving 12 bases between the germline ends. Germline assignment: CDR1 SGHTA and CDR2 FQGNSA. The CDR3 loop spans 14 amino acids. CDR3 DNA sequence: TGTGCCAGCAGCTTTCCTCGGGGCGTCAATGAGCAGTTCTTC. This encodes CASSFPRGVNEQFF.

This clonotype was detected only a few times. V and J are TRBV6-4 and TRBJ2-7, with a tentative D call TRBD1 (7 bases). CDR3 size: 11 residues. Between the trimmed V and J ends, which lost 9 bases and 5 bases, there was a span of 11 bases. CDR1 MRHNA and CDR2 SNTAGT come from the germline V gene. CDR3 in amino acids: CARTGRHEQYF. The CDR3 DNA reads as TGTGCCAGGACAGGGAGGCACGAGCAGTACTTC.

This clonotype was recorded a few times. CDR3 region: CASSPQTGGNNSPLHF. In DNA form, the CDR3 reads TGTGCCAGCAGCCCACAGACAGGGGGCAATAATTCACCCCTCCACTTT. The chain employs TRBV7-6 and TRBJ1-6; 10 bases match TRBD1. CDR1 SGHVS and CDR2 FNYEAQ come from the germline V gene. The V segment lost 5 bases and the J segment 5 bases; nucleotides outside the gene matches: 6. The CDR3 consists of 16 residues.

The gene calls are TRBV10-3 and TRBJ2-1; 7 nucleotides align to TRBD1. J gave up 4 bases and V 8 bases, and 8 bases lay outside the gene matches. There are 14 residues in the CDR3. Germline assignment: CDR1 ENHRY and CDR2 SYGVKD. CDR3 in DNA: TGTGCCATCCAACAGGGGATCTCTTACAATGAGCAGTTCTTC. Protein product: CAIQQGISYNEQFF.

In this sample, this clonotype turned up a few times. The gene calls are TRBV6-6 and TRBJ2-3, with 7 bases lining up with TRBD2. The CDR3 runs to 14 residues. J gave up 2 bases and V 7 bases, and 6 bases lay outside the gene matches. Germline V gene sequence: CDR1 MNHNY, CDR2 SVGAGI (reference sequence). The CDR3 DNA reads as TGTGCCAGCATTCTAAGCGGGGACACAGATACGCAGTATTTT. Translation gives CASILSGDTDTQYF.

The chain links TRBV7-9 to TRBJ2-5; D is perhaps TRBD1 or TRBD2 (6 bases each). The V end was cut by 5 bases, the J end by 5 bases, with 18 bases between. The germline CDR1 and CDR2 sequences are SEHNR and FQNEAQ (reference sequence). The CDR3 spans 15 residues. CDR3: CASSPPAGGVETQYF. The CDR3 nucleotides read TGTGCCAGCAGCCCCCCAGCCGGGGGCGTGGAGACCCAGTACTTC.

A word on this clonotype: Sequence at one end of the junction differs from germline and may be a read error. J is TRBJ2-5 and V is TRBV7-7, with a weak D call TRBD1 (5 bases). Per germline, CDR1 SSHAT and CDR2 FNYEAQ (reference sequence). This CDR3 has 14 residues. CDR3 in amino acids: CASSLDSYQETQYF. CDR3 DNA sequence: TGTGCTAGCAGCTTAGACAGCTACCAAGAGACCCAGTACTTC. The full variable domain, its missing parts supplied by reference TRBV7-7 and TRBJ2-5, is GAGVSQSPRYKVTKRGQDVTLRCDPISSHATLYWYQQALGQGPEFLTYFNYEAQPDKSGLPSDRFSAERPEGSISTLTIQRTEQRDSAMYRCASSLDSYQETQYFGPGTRLLVL.

J is TRBJ1-1 and V is TRBV29-1; D might be TRBD1 (5 bases). This CDR3 comprises 12 residues. CDR1 and CDR2 (germline): SQVTM, ANQGSEA. Trimming stripped 6 bases from V and 7 bases from J, with 15 bases between. The CDR3 protein is CSVTDEWFEAFF. CDR3 DNA sequence: TGCAGCGTGACAGATGAGTGGTTTGAAGCTTTCTTT.

The chain carries TRBV6-5 and TRBJ1-1; unclear D gene. Trimming shortened V by 0 bases and J by 3 bases, and 8 bases separated the two germline ends. Germline V gene sequence: CDR1 MNHEY, CDR2 SVGAGI. The CDR3 spans 14 residues. CDR3 in DNA: TGTGCCAGCAGTTACTCGCTCAGAGACACTGAAGCTTTCTTT. This codes for CASSYSLRDTEAFF.

The chain has TRBV6-6 and TRBJ2-3; D is unclear. V lost 4 bases and J lost 0, with 11 bases in between. This CDR3 region has 15 residues. CDR1 and CDR2 from the germline V gene are MNHNY and SVGAGI (reference sequence). The CDR3 sequence is CASSSLLLSTDTQYF. As DNA, the CDR3 is TGTGCCAGCAGTTCGCTACTACTTAGCACAGATACGCAGTATTTT.

This clonotype was counted at least ten times. The gene calls are TRBV9 and TRBJ1-2; 7 bases line up with TRBD1. J gave up 2 bases and V 0 bases, and 1 base lay outside the gene matches. There are 14 residues in the CDR3. CDR1 SGDLS and CDR2 YYNGEE come from the germline V gene. The CDR3, as DNA: TGTGCCAGCAGCGTAGGGGACAGAAACTATGGCTACACCTTC. It yields the protein CASSVGDRNYGYTF.

J is TRBJ2-1 and V is TRBV12-3 or TRBV12-4; D uncertain. The CDR3 totals 14 residues. The V gene lost 8 bases and the J gene lost 0 bases, with 11 bases spanning the gap. The DNA for the CDR3 is TGTGCCAGCCACCTCTCAAGCTCCTACAATGAGCAGTTCTTC. Protein product: CASHLSSSYNEQFF.

The V gene is TRBV7-3, the J gene TRBJ2-7; 9 positions agree with TRBD1. The CDR3 sequence is 15 residues long. J was trimmed by 2 bases and V by 3 bases; bases with no gene match: 5. Germline V gene lookup returns CDR1 SGHTA and CDR2 FQGTGA. The CDR3 bases are TGTGCCAGCAGCTTCACGGGACAGGGACCCTACGAGCAGTACTTC. Protein product: CASSFTGQGPYEQYF.

J is TRBJ2-7 and V is TRBV15, with TRBD1 matching over 10 bases. There are 16 residues in the CDR3. J gave up 0 bases and V 1 base, and 3 bases lay outside the gene matches. Germline V gives CDR1 LNHNV, CDR2 YYDKDF (reference sequence). The CDR3 bases are TGTGCCACCAGCAGAGGGACAGGGGGTCCCTCCTACGAGCAGTACTTC. Its translation is CATSRGTGGPSYEQYF. Filled out from reference TRBV15 and TRBJ2-7, the complete variable domain reads DAMVIQNPRYQVTQFGKPVTLSCSQTLNHNVMYWYQQKSSQAPKLLFHYYDKDFNNEADTPDNFQSRRPNTSFCFLDIRSPGLGDTAMYLCATSRGTGGPSYEQYFGPGTRLTVT.

The chain links TRBV7-2 to TRBJ1-1; possible D gene TRBD1, 5 bases. V shed 3 bases and J shed 0 bases, with 8 bases lying between them. Germline values: CDR1 SGHTA, CDR2 FQGNSA. The CDR3 totals 14 residues. CDR3 sequence reads: CASSLRGVNTEAFF. The CDR3 DNA reads as TGTGCCAGCAGCTTGAGGGGCGTGAACACTGAAGCTTTCTTT.

The CDR3 bases are TGCGCCAGCAGCTTGCCCGGGGGCTCCTACGAGCAGTACTTC. Amino acids: CASSLPGGSYEQYF. V usage is TRBV5-1 and J usage is TRBJ2-7; tentative D call: TRBD2 (6 bases). Germline CDR1 is SGHRS and CDR2 is YFSETQ. The V gene lost 1 base and the J gene lost 0 bases, with 8 bases spanning the gap. The CDR3 spans 14 residues.

In this sample, this clonotype turned up a few times. CDR3 coding DNA: TGTGCCAGCAGCCGGACAGGGTTCAATCAGCCCCAGCATTTT. Translated, it gives CASSRTGFNQPQHF. The chain recombines TRBV12-3 or TRBV12-4 with TRBJ1-5, with 8 bases that match TRBD1. The CDR3 extends over 14 amino acids. Trimming cost V 6 bases and J 3 bases; bases outside gene matches: 4.

The CDR3 DNA reads TGTGCCAGCGGTCTGTCACGGGACGGTCACACAGATACGCAGTATTTT. Translated, it gives CASGLSRDGHTDTQYF. The chain employs TRBV9 and TRBJ2-3; either TRBD1 or TRBD2 may fit D (5 bases each). This CDR3 has 16 residues. Trimming cost V 7 bases and J 2 bases, with 20 bases left between them. Germline CDR1 reads SGDLS; CDR2 reads YYNGEE.

A few counts support this clonotype. The chain employs TRBV5-1 and TRBJ2-5, with 7 bases aligning to TRBD2. The CDR3 runs 14 residues. V was pared by 4 bases and J by 2 bases, with 5 bases of the junction left unmatched. Germline V lookup: CDR1 SGHRS, CDR2 YFSETQ. The CDR3 nucleotides are TGCGCCAGCAGCGGCCTGGGGGGGCAAGAGACCCAGTACTTC. This translates into CASSGLGGQETQYF.

This clonotype came up a few times. The chain employs TRBV7-9 and TRBJ1-5; D not certain. The V end was cut by 0 bases, the J end by 2 bases, with 8 bases between. Germline V lookup: CDR1 SEHNR, CDR2 FQNEAQ (reference sequence). This CDR3 is built from 15 residues. CDR3 nucleotides: TGTGCCAGCAGCTTAGCGGGGAGAGGCAATCAGCCCCAGCATTTT. Residues: CASSLAGRGNQPQHF.

This clonotype was seen more than once but under ten times. V usage is TRBV4-1 and J usage is TRBJ1-2; the D is unclear. V lost 5 bases, J lost 2 bases, and 12 bases lay in between. This CDR3 has 14 amino acids. Per germline, CDR1 MGHRA and CDR2 YSYEKL. The CDR3 reads CASSSERGNYGYTF. For the CDR3, the DNA is TGCGCCAGCAGCTCTGAACGGGGAAACTATGGCTACACCTTC.

The gene calls are TRBV12-3 or TRBV12-4 and TRBJ2-2; 10 nucleotides match TRBD1. V lost 1 base, J lost 7 bases, and 3 bases stayed unmatched. This CDR3 is built from 15 residues. The CDR3 region is CASSLGQGAGGELFF. In nucleotides, the CDR3 is TGTGCCAGCAGTTTAGGACAGGGGGCTGGCGGGGAGCTGTTTTTT.